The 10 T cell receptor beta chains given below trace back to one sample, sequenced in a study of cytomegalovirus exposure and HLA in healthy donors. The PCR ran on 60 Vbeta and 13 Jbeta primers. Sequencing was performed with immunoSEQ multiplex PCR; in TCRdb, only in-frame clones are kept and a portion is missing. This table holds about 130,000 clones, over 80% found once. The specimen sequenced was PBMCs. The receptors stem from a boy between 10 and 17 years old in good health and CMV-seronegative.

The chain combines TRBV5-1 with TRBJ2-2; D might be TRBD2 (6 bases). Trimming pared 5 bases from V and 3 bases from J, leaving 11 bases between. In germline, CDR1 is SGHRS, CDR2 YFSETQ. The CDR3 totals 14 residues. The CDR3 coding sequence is TGCGCCAGCAGATATATAGCGGACACCGGGGAGCTGTTTTTT. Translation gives CASRYIADTGELFF.

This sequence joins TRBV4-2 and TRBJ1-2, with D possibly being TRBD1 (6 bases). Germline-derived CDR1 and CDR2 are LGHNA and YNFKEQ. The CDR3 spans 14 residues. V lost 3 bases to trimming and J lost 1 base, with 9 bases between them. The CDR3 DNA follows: TGTGCCAGCAGCCAGGAACAGGGTAACTATGGCTACACCTTC. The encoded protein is CASSQEQGNYGYTF.

CDR3 coding DNA: TGTGCCAGCAGTGAAGTTCGTAACTACGAGCAGTACTTC. It encodes CASSEVRNYEQYF. The chain links TRBV6-1 to TRBJ2-7; D is unclear. Trimming pared 1 base from V and 3 bases from J, leaving 7 bases between. CDR1 and CDR2 (germline): MNHNS, SASEGT. The CDR3 loop spans 13 amino acids.

The CDR3: CASSSYRGIRSSGANVLTF. In DNA, the CDR3 is TGTGCCAGCAGCTCTTACCGGGGGATAAGGAGCTCTGGGGCCAACGTCCTGACTTTC. V gene TRBV11-2 combines with J gene TRBJ2-6, with D possibly TRBD2 on 6 matching bases. With 4 bases removed from V and 0 bases from J, the gap between germline ends came to 19 bases. CDR1 SGHAT and CDR2 FQNNGV come from the germline V gene. The CDR3 is made up of 19 amino acids.

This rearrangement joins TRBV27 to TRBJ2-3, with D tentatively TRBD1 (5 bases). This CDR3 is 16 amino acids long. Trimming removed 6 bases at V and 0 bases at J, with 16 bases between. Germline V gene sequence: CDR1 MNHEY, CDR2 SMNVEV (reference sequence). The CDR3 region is CASSPRQQASTDTQYF. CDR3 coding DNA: TGTGCCAGCAGCCCACGACAGCAAGCTAGCACAGATACGCAGTATTTT.

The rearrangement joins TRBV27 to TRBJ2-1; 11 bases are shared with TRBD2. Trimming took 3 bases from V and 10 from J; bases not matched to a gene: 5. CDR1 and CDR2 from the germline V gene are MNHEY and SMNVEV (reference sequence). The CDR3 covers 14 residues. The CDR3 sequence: CASSFRGLAEEQFF. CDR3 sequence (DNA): TGTGCCAGCAGTTTCCGGGGACTAGCGGAAGAGCAGTTCTTC.

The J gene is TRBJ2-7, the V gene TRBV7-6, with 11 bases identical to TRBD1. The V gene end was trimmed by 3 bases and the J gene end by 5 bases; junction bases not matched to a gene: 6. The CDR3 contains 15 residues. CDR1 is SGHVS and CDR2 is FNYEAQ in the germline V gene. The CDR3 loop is CASSFSGQGDHEQYF. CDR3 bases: TGTGCCAGCAGCTTTTCGGGACAGGGGGACCACGAGCAGTACTTC.

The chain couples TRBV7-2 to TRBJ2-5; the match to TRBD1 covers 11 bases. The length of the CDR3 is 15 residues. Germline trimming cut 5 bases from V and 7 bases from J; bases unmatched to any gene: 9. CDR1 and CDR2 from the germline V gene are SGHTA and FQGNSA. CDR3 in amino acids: CASSAKDRGRGTQYF. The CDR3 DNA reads TGTGCCAGCAGCGCTAAGGACAGGGGGCGCGGGACCCAGTACTTC.

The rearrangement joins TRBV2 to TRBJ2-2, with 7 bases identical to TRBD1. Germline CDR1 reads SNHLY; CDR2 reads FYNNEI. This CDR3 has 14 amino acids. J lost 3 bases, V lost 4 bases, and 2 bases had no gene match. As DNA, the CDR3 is TGTGCCAGCAGTGGGGACAGATACACCGGGGAGCTGTTTTTT. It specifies CASSGDRYTGELFF.

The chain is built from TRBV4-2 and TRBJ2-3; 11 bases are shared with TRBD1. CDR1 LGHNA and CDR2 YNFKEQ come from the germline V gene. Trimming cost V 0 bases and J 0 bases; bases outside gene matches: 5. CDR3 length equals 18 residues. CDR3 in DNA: TGTGCCAGCAGCCAAGAAGGGACAGGGGGACCTAGCACAGATACGCAGTATTTT. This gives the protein CASSQEGTGGPSTDTQYF.